The rows below give T cell receptor beta chains drawn from one sample of a study of T-cell memory formation after mild COVID-19. One entry per CDR3 protein results from TCRdb running MiXCR on the 5' RACE reads. The data hold 200,000 to 250,000 distinct CDR3 sequences, with approximately 10% observed a single time. Sequencing was performed on PBMCs or a T cell subset sorted from them (not recorded which). The receptors originated from a man aged 18 to 29 who had mild COVID-19 (a few samples of this study predate the infection). Cell type and time point are not known. Both conserved end residues are part of each CDR3. D genes are given only for firm matches. Expanded clones get a size class; other rows say once, few or many, or leave the size out.

j_gene	v_gene	d_gene	abundance	CDR3aa	CDR3nt
TRBJ1-6	TRBV18	NA	NA	CASSPLTGPPLHF	TGTGCCAGCTCACCACTTACAGGGCCACCCCTCCACTTT
TRBJ2-2	TRBV4-1	NA	few	CAISQNSRTGELFF	TGCGCCATCAGCCAGAACAGCCGCACCGGGGAGCTGTTTTTT
TRBJ1-1	TRBV27	NA	NA	CASSARSWGVEAFF	TGTGCCAGCAGTGCCCGTAGCTGGGGGGTTGAAGCTTTCTTT
TRBJ2-7	TRBV3-1	NA	few	CASSPRSTVVQQYF	TGTGCCAGCAGCCCGCGGAGTACGGTCGTGCAGCAGTACTTC
TRBJ2-1	TRBV7-9	NA	few	CASSLAITGNRRRDEQFF	TGTGCCAGCAGCTTAGCGATTACTGGTAATCGTCGTCGGGATGAGCAGTTCTTC
TRBJ2-7	TRBV7-9	NA	few	CASSLGGGRSSYEQYF	TGTGCCAGCAGCTTAGGAGGCGGCAGGAGCTCCTACGAGCAGTACTTC
TRBJ1-6	TRBV12-3/TRBV12-4	NA	NA	CASSPGFSGSPLHF	TGTGCCAGCAGCCCCGGGTTCTCGGGTTCACCCCTCCACTTT
TRBJ1-1	TRBV5-1	NA	many	CASRAGHQNTEAFF	TGCGCCAGCAGGGCGGGACACCAGAACACTGAAGCTTTCTTT
TRBJ1-6	TRBV2	TRBD1	few	CASKGTGGSPLHF	TGTGCCAGCAAAGGGACAGGAGGTTCACCCCTCCACTTT
TRBJ2-3	TRBV20-1	NA	few	CSASRRRGYTDTQYF	TGCAGTGCTAGCCGCAGGAGGGGGTATACAGATACGCAGTATTTT
TRBJ1-4	TRBV21-1	NA	NA	CASGILGRDATNEKLFF	TGTGCCAGCGGAATCCTTGGCAGGGATGCAACTAATGAAAAACTGTTTTTT
TRBJ2-1	TRBV7-3	NA	few	CASSPGAGAGFRGSYNEQFF	TGTGCCAGCAGCCCAGGGGCGGGCGCGGGATTTCGAGGCTCCTACAATGAGCAGTTCTTC
TRBJ2-5	TRBV6-5	NA	NA	CASTVGAAQYF	TGTGCCAGCACGGTGGGTGCGGCCCAGTACTTC
TRBJ2-1	TRBV20-1	TRBD2	many	CSALVLAPYNEQFF	TGCAGTGCTCTCGTACTAGCGCCTTACAATGAGCAGTTCTTC
TRBJ2-5	TRBV3-1	NA	few	CASSQGTEMETQYF	TGTGCCAGCAGCCAAGGGACCGAGATGGAGACCCAGTACTTC
TRBJ1-2	TRBV6-2/TRBV6-3	NA	NA	CASSPGLALGYGYTF	TGTGCCAGCAGCCCAGGTCTGGCCTTAGGCTATGGCTACACCTTC
TRBJ2-5	TRBV5-1	NA	NA	CASGSRDKKGQETQYF	TGCGCCAGCGGCTCTAGGGACAAGAAGGGCCAAGAGACCCAGTACTTC